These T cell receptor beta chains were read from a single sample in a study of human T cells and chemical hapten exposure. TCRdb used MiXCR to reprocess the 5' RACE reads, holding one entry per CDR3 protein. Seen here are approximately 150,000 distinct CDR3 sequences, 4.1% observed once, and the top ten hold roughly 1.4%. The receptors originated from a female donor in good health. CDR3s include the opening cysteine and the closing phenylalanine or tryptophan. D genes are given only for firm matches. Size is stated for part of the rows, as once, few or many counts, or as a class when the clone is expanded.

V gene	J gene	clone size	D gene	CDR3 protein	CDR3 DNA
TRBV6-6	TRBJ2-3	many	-	CASSYHGGSVADTQYF	TGTGCCAGCAGTTATCACGGGGGTAGCGTAGCAGATACGCAGTATTTT
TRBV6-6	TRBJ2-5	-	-	CASSDQGCTETQYF	TGTGCCAGCAGTGATCAGGGTTGTACAGAGACCCAGTACTTC
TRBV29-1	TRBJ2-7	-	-	CSVEDPLRGLGYEQYF	TGCAGCGTTGAAGACCCCCTCCGGGGTCTAGGGTACGAGCAGTACTTC
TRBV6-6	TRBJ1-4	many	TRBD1	CASSYRGIGEKLFF	TGTGCCAGCAGCTACAGGGGAATCGGTGAAAAACTGTTTTTT
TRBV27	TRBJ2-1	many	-	CASRALGADNEQFF	TGTGCCAGCAGGGCACTAGGGGCTGATAATGAGCAGTTCTTC
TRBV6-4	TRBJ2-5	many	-	CASSDPKTGFQETQYF	TGTGCCAGCAGTGACCCTAAGACCGGGTTCCAAGAGACCCAGTACTTC
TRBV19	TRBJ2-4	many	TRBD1	CATKGQGKGIGIQYF	TGTGCCACCAAGGGACAGGGTAAGGGCATCGGCATTCAGTACTTC
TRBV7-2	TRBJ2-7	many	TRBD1	CASSPQSGTDHYEQYF	TGTGCCAGCAGCCCGCAGTCCGGGACAGACCACTACGAGCAGTACTTC
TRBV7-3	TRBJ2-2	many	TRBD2	CASSLTSGRSTGELFF	TGTGCCAGCAGCTTAACTAGCGGGAGGTCCACCGGGGAGCTGTTTTTT
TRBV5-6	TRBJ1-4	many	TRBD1	CASSSTGVSAEKLFF	TGTGCCAGCAGCTCGACAGGGGTTTCTGCGGAAAAACTGTTTTTT
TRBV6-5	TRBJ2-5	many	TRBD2	CASSRGGGGETQYF	TGTGCCAGCAGTCGGGGGGGCGGAGGGGAGACCCAGTACTTC
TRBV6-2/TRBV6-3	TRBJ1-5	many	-	CASSKFSGGYQPQHF	TGTGCCAGCAGTAAGTTCTCCGGCGGGTATCAGCCCCAGCATTTT
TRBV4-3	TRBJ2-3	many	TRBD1	CASSRQGAITDTQYF	TGCGCCAGCAGTAGACAGGGGGCCATCACAGATACGCAGTATTTT
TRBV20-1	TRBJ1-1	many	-	CSAAGTEDTEAFF	TGCAGTGCCGCAGGGACGGAGGACACTGAAGCTTTCTTT
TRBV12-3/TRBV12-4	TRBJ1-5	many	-	CASSFNYQPQHF	TGTGCCAGCAGTTTCAATTATCAGCCCCAGCATTTT
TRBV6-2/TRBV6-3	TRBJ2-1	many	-	CASSRQTYNEQFF	TGTGCCAGCAGTCGACAGACTTACAATGAGCAGTTCTTC
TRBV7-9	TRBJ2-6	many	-	CASSQFGGGAGANVLTF	TGTGCCAGCAGCCAATTCGGGGGCGGGGCTGGGGCCAACGTCCTGACTTTC
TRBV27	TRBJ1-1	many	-	CASSLPSSEAFF	TGTGCCAGCAGTCTTCCCTCCTCTGAAGCTTTCTTT
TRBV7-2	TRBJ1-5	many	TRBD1	CASSFNRGGQPQHF	TGTGCCAGCAGCTTCAACAGGGGCGGCCAGCCCCAGCATTTT
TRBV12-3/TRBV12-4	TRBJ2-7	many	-	CASRNYRTGGELEQYF	TGTGCCAGCAGAAACTACCGGACAGGCGGGGAACTCGAGCAGTACTTC
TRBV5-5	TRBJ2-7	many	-	CASSFLSLGYEQYF	TGTGCCAGCAGCTTCCTTAGCCTCGGGTACGAGCAGTACTTC
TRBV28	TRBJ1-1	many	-	CASSSSVGWTEAFF	TGTGCCAGCAGTTCCTCGGTGGGGTGGACTGAAGCTTTCTTT
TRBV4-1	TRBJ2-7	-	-	CASSPKGSHPDGEQYF	TGCGCCAGCAGCCCAAAAGGATCCCACCCGGACGGCGAGCAGTACTTC
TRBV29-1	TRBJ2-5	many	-	CSARGGAGETQYF	TGCAGCGCCCGGGGCGGGGCCGGAGAGACCCAGTACTTC
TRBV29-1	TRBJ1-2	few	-	CSVREVDGYTF	TGCAGCGTGCGCGAGGTTGATGGCTACACCTTC
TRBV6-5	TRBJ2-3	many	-	CASSYHFGTSRLDTQYF	TGTGCCAGCAGTTACCATTTTGGGACTTCCCGACTAGATACGCAGTATTTT
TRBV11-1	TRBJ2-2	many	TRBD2	CASSPWGGFLTGELFF	TGTGCCAGCAGCCCGTGGGGAGGGTTCCTCACCGGGGAGCTGTTTTTT
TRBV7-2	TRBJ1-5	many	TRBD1	CASRSAGTGEDQPQHF	TGTGCCAGCAGGTCAGCCGGGACAGGGGAGGATCAGCCCCAGCATTTT
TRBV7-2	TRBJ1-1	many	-	CASSLGSGTPMNTEAFF	TGTGCCAGCAGCTTAGGGTCCGGGACCCCCATGAACACTGAAGCTTTCTTT
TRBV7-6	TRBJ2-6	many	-	CASSLGTDDSGANVLTF	TGTGCCAGCAGCTTGGGAACAGACGACTCTGGGGCCAACGTCCTGACTTTC
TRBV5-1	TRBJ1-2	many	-	CASSWTANYGYTF	TGCGCCAGCAGCTGGACAGCAAACTATGGCTACACCTTC
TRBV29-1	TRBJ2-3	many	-	CSVEMGGTDTQYF	TGCAGCGTTGAAATGGGCGGCACAGATACGCAGTATTTT
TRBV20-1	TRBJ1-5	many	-	CSARVSAFRGNQPQHF	TGCAGTGCTAGAGTTTCGGCATTCCGCGGCAATCAGCCCCAGCATTTT
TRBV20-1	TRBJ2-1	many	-	CSAGGTDEQFF	TGCAGTGCTGGTGGGACGGATGAGCAGTTCTTC
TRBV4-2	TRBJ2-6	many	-	CASSPAGTNSGANVLTF	TGTGCCAGCAGCCCCGCGGGAACAAACTCTGGGGCCAACGTCCTGACTTTC
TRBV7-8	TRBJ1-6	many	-	CASSLARSNSPLHF	TGTGCCAGCAGCTTAGCGCGGTCTAATTCACCCCTCCACTTT
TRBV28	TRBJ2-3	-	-	CASSETGRATDTQYF	TGTGCCAGCAGTGAGACAGGGAGGGCGACAGATACGCAGTATTTT
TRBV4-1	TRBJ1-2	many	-	CASSQAQSNYGYTF	TGCGCCAGCAGCCAAGCACAGTCGAACTATGGCTACACCTTC
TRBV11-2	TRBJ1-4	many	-	CASSLNPGGNEKLFF	TGTGCCAGCAGCTTAAATCCAGGAGGAAATGAAAAACTGTTTTTT
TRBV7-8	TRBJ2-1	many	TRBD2	CASETAGSSYNEQFF	TGTGCCAGCGAAACAGCGGGGTCCTCCTACAATGAGCAGTTCTTC
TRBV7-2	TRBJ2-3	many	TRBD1	CASSLGQGVGTDTQYF	TGTGCCAGCAGCTTGGGACAGGGAGTCGGGACAGATACGCAGTATTTT